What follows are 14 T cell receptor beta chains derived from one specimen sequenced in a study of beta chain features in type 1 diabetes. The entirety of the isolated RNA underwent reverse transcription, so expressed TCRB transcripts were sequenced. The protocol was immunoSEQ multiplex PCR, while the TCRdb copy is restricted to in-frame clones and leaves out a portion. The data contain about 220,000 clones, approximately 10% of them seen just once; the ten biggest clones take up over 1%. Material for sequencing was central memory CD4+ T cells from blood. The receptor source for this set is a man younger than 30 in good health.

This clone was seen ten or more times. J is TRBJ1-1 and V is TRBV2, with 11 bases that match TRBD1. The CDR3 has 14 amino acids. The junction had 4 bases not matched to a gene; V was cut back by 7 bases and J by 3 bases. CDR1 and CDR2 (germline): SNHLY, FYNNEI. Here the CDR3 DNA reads TGTGCCAGCACCGGGGGACAGGGGGACACTGAAGCTTTCTTT. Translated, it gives CASTGGQGDTEAFF. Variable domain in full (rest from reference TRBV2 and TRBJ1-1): EPEVTQTPSHQVTQMGQEVILRCVPISNHLYFYWYRQILGQKVEFLVSFYNNEISEKSEIFDDQFSVERPDGSNFTLKIRSTKLEDSAMYFCASTGGQGDTEAFFGQGTRLTVV.

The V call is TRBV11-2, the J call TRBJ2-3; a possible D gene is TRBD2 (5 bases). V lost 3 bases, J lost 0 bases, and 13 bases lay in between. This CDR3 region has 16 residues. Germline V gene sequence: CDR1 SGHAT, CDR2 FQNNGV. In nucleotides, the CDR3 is TGTGCCAGCAGCTTCGGCAGCGGAGGTAGCACAGATACGCAGTATTTT. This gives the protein CASSFGSGGSTDTQYF.

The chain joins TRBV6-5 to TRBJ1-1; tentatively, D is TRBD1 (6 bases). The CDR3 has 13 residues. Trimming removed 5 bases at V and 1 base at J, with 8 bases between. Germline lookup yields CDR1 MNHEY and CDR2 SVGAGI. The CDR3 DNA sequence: TGTGCCAGCAGTCAACAGGGGAACACTGAAGCTTTCTTT. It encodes CASSQQGNTEAFF.

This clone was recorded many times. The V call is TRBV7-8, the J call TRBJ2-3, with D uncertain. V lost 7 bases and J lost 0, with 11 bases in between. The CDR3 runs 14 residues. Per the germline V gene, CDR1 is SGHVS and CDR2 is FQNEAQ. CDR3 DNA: TGTGCCAGCACCCCGGAGACTAGCACAGATACGCAGTATTTT. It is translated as CASTPETSTDTQYF. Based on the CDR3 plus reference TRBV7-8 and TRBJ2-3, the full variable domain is GAGVSQSPRYKVAKRGQDVALRCDPISGHVSLFWYQQALGQGPEFLTYFQNEAQLDKSGLPSDRFFAERPEGSVSTLKIQRTQQEDSAVYLCASTPETSTDTQYFGPGTRLTVL.

DNA of the CDR3: TGTGCCAGCAGTAACGGTGATCAGCCCCAGCATTTT. It specifies CASSNGDQPQHF. The genes are TRBV7-9 and TRBJ1-5; no clear D gene. The CDR3 loop spans 12 amino acids. Germline V gene sequence: CDR1 SEHNR, CDR2 FQNEAQ (reference sequence). V lost 6 bases and J lost 5, with 8 bases in between. The variable domain in full, completed from reference TRBV7-9 and TRBJ1-5, reads DTGVSQNPRHKITKRGQNVTFRCDPISEHNRLYWYRQTLGQGPEFLTYFQNEAQLEKSRLLSDRFSAERPKGSFSTLEIQRTEQGDSAMYLCASSNGDQPQHFGDGTRLSIL.

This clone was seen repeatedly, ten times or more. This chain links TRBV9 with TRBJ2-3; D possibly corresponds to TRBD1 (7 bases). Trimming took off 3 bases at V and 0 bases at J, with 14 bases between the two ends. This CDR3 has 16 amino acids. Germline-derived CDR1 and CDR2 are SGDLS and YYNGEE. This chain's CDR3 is CASSAMAGQSTDTQYF. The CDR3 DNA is TGTGCCAGCAGCGCGATGGCGGGACAGAGCACAGATACGCAGTATTTT.

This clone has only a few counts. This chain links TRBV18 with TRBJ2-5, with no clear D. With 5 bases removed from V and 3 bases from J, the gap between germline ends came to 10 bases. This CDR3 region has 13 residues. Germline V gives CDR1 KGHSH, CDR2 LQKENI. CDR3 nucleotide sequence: TGTGCCAGCTCATCGTCAATGGAAGAGACCCAGTACTTC. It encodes CASSSSMEETQYF.

CDR3 sequence reads: CASRVANAYNEQFF. In DNA, the CDR3 is TGTGCCAGCAGGGTAGCGAATGCCTACAATGAGCAGTTCTTC. The rearrangement links TRBV6-5 to TRBJ2-1; TRBD2 might be the D (5 bases). This CDR3 region has 14 residues. The V end lost 6 bases, the J end lost 2 bases, and 11 bases lay between the germline ends. The germline gives CDR1 MNHEY, CDR2 SVGAGI.

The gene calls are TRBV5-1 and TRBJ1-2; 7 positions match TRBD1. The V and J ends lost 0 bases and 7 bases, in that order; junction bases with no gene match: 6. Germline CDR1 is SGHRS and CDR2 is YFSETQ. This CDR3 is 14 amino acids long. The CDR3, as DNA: TGCGCCAGCAGCTTGGAAGGGGGCCCCGGTGGCTACACCTTC. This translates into CASSLEGGPGGYTF.

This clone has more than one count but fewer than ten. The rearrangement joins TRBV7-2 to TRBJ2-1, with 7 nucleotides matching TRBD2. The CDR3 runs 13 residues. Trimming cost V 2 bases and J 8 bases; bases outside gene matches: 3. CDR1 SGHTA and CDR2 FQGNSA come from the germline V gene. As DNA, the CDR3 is TGTGCCAGCAGCTTACAGCGGGATTATGAGCAGTTCTTC. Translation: CASSLQRDYEQFF.

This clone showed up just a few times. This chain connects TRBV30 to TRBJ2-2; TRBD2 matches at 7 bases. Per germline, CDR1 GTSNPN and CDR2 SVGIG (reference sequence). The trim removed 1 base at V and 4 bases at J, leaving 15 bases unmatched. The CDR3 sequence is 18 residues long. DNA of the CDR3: TGTGCCTGGAGTGCCCCCTCCGGGAGGCTAGGAACCACCGGGGAGCTGTTTTTT. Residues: CAWSAPSGRLGTTGELFF.

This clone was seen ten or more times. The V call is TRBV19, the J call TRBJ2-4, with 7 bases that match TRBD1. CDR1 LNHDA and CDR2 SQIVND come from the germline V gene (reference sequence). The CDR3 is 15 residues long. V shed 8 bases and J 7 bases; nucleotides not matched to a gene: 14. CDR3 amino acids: CASAVTGTAGNIQYF. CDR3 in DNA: TGTGCCAGTGCGGTAACCGGGACAGCTGGGAACATTCAGTACTTC.

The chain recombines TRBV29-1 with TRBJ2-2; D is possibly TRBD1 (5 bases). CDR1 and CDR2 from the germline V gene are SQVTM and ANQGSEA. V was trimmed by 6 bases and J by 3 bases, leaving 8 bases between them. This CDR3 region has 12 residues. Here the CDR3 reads CSVTGYTGELFF. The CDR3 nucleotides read TGCAGCGTAACAGGTTACACCGGGGAGCTGTTTTTT.

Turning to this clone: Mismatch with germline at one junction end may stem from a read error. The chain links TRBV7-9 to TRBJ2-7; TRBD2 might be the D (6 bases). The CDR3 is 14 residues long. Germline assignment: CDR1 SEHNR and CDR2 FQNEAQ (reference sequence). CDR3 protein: CASSQDRLAYEQYF. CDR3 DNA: TGCGCCAGCAGCCAAGATCGGCTAGCGTATGAGCAGTACTTC.